Below, 20 T cell receptor beta chains from the same sample are listed, as sequenced in a study of neoadjuvant anti-PD-1 for oral cavity cancer. Time point in this sample: after neoadjuvant nivolumab, at surgical resection. The repertoire was sequenced with immunoSEQ multiplex PCR; TCRdb's copy has only in-frame clones and lacks some. Seen here are tens of thousands of clones, around 26% observed once, and the top ten hold roughly 17%. The sample here was tumor tissue, taken after nivolumab (anti-PD-1) treatment. The receptor set was obtained from a person between 40 and 85 years old with oral cavity squamous cell carcinoma.

This chain links TRBV5-1 with TRBJ1-5; 7 nucleotides match TRBD1. Germline V gene lookup returns CDR1 SGHRS and CDR2 YFSETQ. Unmatched junction bases numbered 11, after V lost 2 bases and J lost 3 bases. The CDR3 runs 17 residues. CDR3 in amino acids: CASSLSGGGGANQPQHF. In DNA, the CDR3 is TGCGCCAGCAGCTTATCAGGGGGTGGAGGGGCCAATCAGCCCCAGCATTTT.

This clone is medium-sized (0.01 to 0.1%) in the sample. The genes are TRBV6-1 and TRBJ2-1; the D gene is possibly TRBD2 (5 bases). Germline CDR1 is MNHNS and CDR2 is SASEGT. Trimming took off 3 bases at V and 1 base at J, with 10 bases between the two ends. The CDR3 loop spans 15 amino acids. CDR3 residues: CASSEKSGSYNEQFF. The CDR3 nucleotides read TGTGCCAGCAGTGAGAAATCGGGATCCTACAATGAGCAGTTCTTC.

This clone was seen a handful of times. V gene TRBV28 combines with J gene TRBJ2-5; D may be TRBD1 (6 bases). The J call may be incorrect, as the DNA end agrees better with TRBJ2-7. Germline-derived CDR1 and CDR2 are MDHEN and SYDVKM. This CDR3 region has 12 residues. This CDR3 reads CASGQSAYEQYF. DNA for the CDR3: TGTGCCAGCGGACAGTCGGCTTACGAGCAGTACTTC.

The chain links TRBV7-9 to TRBJ2-7, with D perhaps given as TRBD1 or TRBD2 (5 bases each). CDR1 is SEHNR and CDR2 is FQNEAQ in the germline V gene (reference sequence). The length of the CDR3 is 13 residues. V was shortened by 2 bases and J by 3 bases, with 8 bases between the two germline ends. CDR3 sequence reads: CASSLSGGYEQYF. The CDR3 nucleotides read TGTGCCAGCAGCTTAAGTGGGGGCTACGAGCAGTACTTC.

The chain joins TRBV7-6 to TRBJ1-1; tentative D call: TRBD1 (5 bases). Trimming pared 2 bases from V and 3 bases from J, leaving 10 bases between. The CDR3 loop spans 14 amino acids. CDR1 SGHVS and CDR2 FNYEAQ come from the germline V gene. The CDR3 DNA reads as TGTGCCAGCAGCTTAAGTCGAGGGGACACTGAAGCTTTCTTT. Translated: CASSLSRGDTEAFF.

This clone was recorded a few times. The rearrangement uses TRBV4-1 and TRBJ1-5; 7 bases are shared with TRBD1. The CDR3 is 18 amino acids. The V gene end was trimmed by 1 base and the J gene end by 0 bases; junction bases not matched to a gene: 9. Per the germline V gene, CDR1 is MGHRA and CDR2 is YSYEKL. The CDR3 is CASSQGDRTGYSNQPQHF. The CDR3 DNA reads TGCGCCAGCAGCCAAGGGGATCGGACAGGTTATAGCAATCAGCCCCAGCATTTT.

This clone was seen only a few times. The chain has TRBV5-1 and TRBJ2-1; no reliable D call. Germline V gene lookup returns CDR1 SGHRS and CDR2 YFSETQ. The germline V and J ends were trimmed by 4 bases and 8 bases, with 19 bases remaining between them. There are 15 residues in the CDR3. CDR3 DNA sequence: TGCGCCAGCAGCGAGATAACCGGACCGATTGATGAGCAGTTCTTC. It is translated as CASSEITGPIDEQFF.

The V call is TRBV18, the J call TRBJ1-3, with D possibly TRBD1 on 5 matching bases. Deletions cut 6 bases from V and 0 bases from J, with 15 bases between. This CDR3 contains 16 residues. Germline V gene lookup returns CDR1 KGHSH and CDR2 LQKENI. This CDR3 reads CASSPDSPFSGNTIYF. The CDR3 nucleotides read TGTGCCAGCTCGCCTGACAGTCCATTCTCTGGAAACACCATATATTTT. Combining the CDR3 with reference TRBV18 and TRBJ1-3 gives the whole variable domain NAGVMQNPRHLVRRRGQEARLRCSPMKGHSHVYWYRQLPEEGLKFMVYLQKENIIDESGMPKERFSAEFPKEGPSILRIQQVVRGDSAAYFCASSPDSPFSGNTIYFGEGSWLTVV.

This clone occurred a few times. This chain joins TRBV5-1 and TRBJ2-1, with 7 bases lining up with TRBD1. CDR3 length equals 16 residues. CDR1 SGHRS and CDR2 YFSETQ come from the germline V gene. V was clipped by 4 bases and J by 3 bases; unmatched bases: 10. The CDR3: CASSTGTGEIYNEQFF. CDR3 nucleotides: TGCGCCAGCAGCACCGGAACAGGGGAGATCTACAATGAGCAGTTCTTC. Full variable domain (remainder filled in from reference TRBV5-1 and TRBJ2-1): KAGVTQTPRYLIKTRGQQVTLSCSPISGHRSVSWYQQTPGQGLQFLFEYFSETQRNKGNFPGRFSGRQFSNSRSEMNVSTLELGDSALYLCASSTGTGEIYNEQFFGPGTRLTVL.

The CDR3 reads CASSRSNEKLFF. The DNA of the CDR3 is TGCGCCAGCAGTCGTTCTAATGAAAAACTGTTTTTT. The chain is built from TRBV5-1 and TRBJ1-4; D uncertain. The germline V gene has CDR1 SGHRS and CDR2 YFSETQ. This CDR3 spans 12 amino acids. Trimming stripped 5 bases from V and 3 bases from J, with 5 bases between.

The chain recombines TRBV15 with TRBJ1-4; 9 bases map to TRBD1. Germline CDR1 reads LNHNV; CDR2 reads YYDKDF (reference sequence). The CDR3 sequence is 13 residues long. Trimming at V came to 9 bases and at J to 9 bases, leaving 8 bases not matched to a gene. The CDR3 coding sequence is TGTGCCACAAGCGGACAGGGGAGTAAAAAACTGTTTTTT. Its translation: CATSGQGSKKLFF. Complete variable domain (other parts from reference TRBV15 and TRBJ1-4): DAMVIQNPRYQVTQFGKPVTLSCSQTLNHNVMYWYQQKSSQAPKLLFHYYDKDFNNEADTPDNFQSRRPNTSFCFLDIRSPGLGDTAMYLCATSGQGSKKLFFGSGTQLSVL.

This clone came up a few times. V and J are TRBV9 and TRBJ1-1, with 8 positions matching TRBD1. This CDR3 has 14 residues. Looked up from germline, CDR1 is SGDLS and CDR2 is YYNGEE. J was trimmed by 3 bases and V by 3 bases; bases with no gene match: 4. The CDR3 DNA reads TGTGCCAGCAGCGGGACAGGGAAAGACACTGAAGCTTTCTTT. As protein: CASSGTGKDTEAFF.

The chain has TRBV6-5 and TRBJ2-3; D ambiguous. V was trimmed by 2 bases and J by 6 bases, leaving 9 bases between them. The CDR3 totals 13 residues. Germline-derived CDR1 and CDR2 are MNHEY and SVGAGI. The CDR3 coding sequence is TGTGCCAGCAGTTACCCAAATTCGGATACGCAGTATTTT. It translates to CASSYPNSDTQYF.

This rearrangement joins TRBV9 to TRBJ2-3, with D possibly called TRBD1 or TRBD2 (5 bases each). This CDR3 is 15 amino acids long. V was pared by 6 bases and J by 2 bases, with 16 bases between. CDR1 and CDR2 (germline): SGDLS, YYNGEE. In DNA form, the CDR3 reads TGTGCCAGCACCTTACTAGACAGCATCACAGATACGCAGTATTTT. Its protein product is CASTLLDSITDTQYF.

This chain links TRBV30 with TRBJ2-2, with 7 bases fitting TRBD2. Trimming removed 0 bases from V and 3 bases from J; junction bases left unmatched: 7. The CDR3 is 16 amino acids. The germline V gene encodes CDR1 GTSNPN and CDR2 SVGIG (reference sequence). CDR3 coding DNA: TGTGCCTGGAGTGTACTGGGCGGGAGATACACCGGGGAGCTGTTTTTT. Amino acids: CAWSVLGGRYTGELFF.

By frequency in the sample, this clone is medium-sized. V and J are TRBV2 and TRBJ1-2; D possibly corresponds to TRBD1 (5 bases). The CDR3 extends over 12 amino acids. V shed 3 bases and J shed 8 bases, with 10 bases lying between them. Germline loops: CDR1 SNHLY, CDR2 FYNNEI. The CDR3 reads CASSERGGGYTF. DNA of the CDR3: TGTGCCAGCAGTGAGAGGGGAGGAGGCTACACCTTC.

This sequence joins TRBV29-1 and TRBJ1-1, with D maybe TRBD1 (6 bases). V was shortened by 7 bases and J by 0 bases, with 9 bases between the two germline ends. Looked up from germline, CDR1 is SQVTM and CDR2 is ANQGSEA. CDR3 size: 12 residues. The CDR3 DNA reads TGCAGCGCCCGGACAGTGAACACTGAAGCTTTCTTT. Its protein product is CSARTVNTEAFF.

This clone has only one observation. The chain is built from TRBV5-1 and TRBJ2-5; TRBD2 aligns across 13 bases. V shed 3 bases, J shed 5 bases, and the junction held 7 bases outside the gene matches. This CDR3 is 16 amino acids long. CDR1 is SGHRS, CDR2 YFSETQ, per germline. CDR3 residues: CASSSLLAGGPETQYF. In nucleotides, the CDR3 is TGCGCCAGCAGCTCCCTACTAGCGGGGGGGCCGGAGACCCAGTACTTC. The full variable domain, rest sourced from reference TRBV5-1 and TRBJ2-5, is KAGVTQTPRYLIKTRGQQVTLSCSPISGHRSVSWYQQTPGQGLQFLFEYFSETQRNKGNFPGRFSGRQFSNSRSEMNVSTLELGDSALYLCASSSLLAGGPETQYFGPGTRLLVL.

This clone was observed at least ten times. This sequence joins TRBV5-1 and TRBJ2-7, with 7 bases lining up with TRBD1. Germline V gene data show CDR1 as SGHRS and CDR2 as YFSETQ. The CDR3 extends over 15 amino acids. The junction had 10 bases not matched to a gene; V was cut back by 4 bases and J by 3 bases. As DNA, the CDR3 is TGCGCCAGCAGCATTAAGGGGGCGTCTAGCTACGAGCAGTACTTC. It codes for CASSIKGASSYEQYF.

J is TRBJ2-7 and V is TRBV2; no reliable D call. With 4 bases removed from V and 6 bases from J, the gap between germline ends came to 13 bases. CDR3 length: 13 amino acids. Germline V gives CDR1 SNHLY, CDR2 FYNNEI. CDR3 nucleotides: TGTGCCAGCAGTGGCTACACCGAAGGCGAGCAGTACTTC. Translating gives CASSGYTEGEQYF.